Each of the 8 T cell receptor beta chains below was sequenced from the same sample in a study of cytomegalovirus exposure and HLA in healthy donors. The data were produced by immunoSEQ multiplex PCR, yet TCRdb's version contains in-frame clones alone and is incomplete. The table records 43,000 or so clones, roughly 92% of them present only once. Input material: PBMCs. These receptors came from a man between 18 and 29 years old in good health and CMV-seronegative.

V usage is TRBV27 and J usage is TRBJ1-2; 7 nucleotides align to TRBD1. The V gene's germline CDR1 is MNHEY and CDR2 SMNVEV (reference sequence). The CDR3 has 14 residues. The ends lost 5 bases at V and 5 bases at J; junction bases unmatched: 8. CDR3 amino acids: CASSPRQGWYGYTF. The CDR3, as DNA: TGTGCCAGCAGTCCGAGACAGGGATGGTATGGCTACACCTTC.

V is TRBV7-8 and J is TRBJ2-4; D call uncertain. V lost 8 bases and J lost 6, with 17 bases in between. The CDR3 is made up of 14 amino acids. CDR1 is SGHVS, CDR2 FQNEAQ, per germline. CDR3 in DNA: TGTGCCAGCGGAGACTTGGCCCCGCCAAACATTCAGTACTTC. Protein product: CASGDLAPPNIQYF.

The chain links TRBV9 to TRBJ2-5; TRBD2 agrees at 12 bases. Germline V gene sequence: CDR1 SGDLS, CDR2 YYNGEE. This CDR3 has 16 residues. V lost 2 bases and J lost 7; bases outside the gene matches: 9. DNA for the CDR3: TGTGCCAGCAGCGTCACTAGCGGGGGGCTGGGCGGGACCCAGTACTTC. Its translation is CASSVTSGGLGGTQYF.

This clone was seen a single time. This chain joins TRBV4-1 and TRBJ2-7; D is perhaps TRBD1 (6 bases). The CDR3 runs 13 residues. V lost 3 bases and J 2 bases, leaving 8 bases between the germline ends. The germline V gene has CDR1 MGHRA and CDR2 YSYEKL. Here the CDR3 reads CASSHRDTYEQYF. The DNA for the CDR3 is TGCGCCAGCAGCCACCGGGACACCTACGAGCAGTACTTC.

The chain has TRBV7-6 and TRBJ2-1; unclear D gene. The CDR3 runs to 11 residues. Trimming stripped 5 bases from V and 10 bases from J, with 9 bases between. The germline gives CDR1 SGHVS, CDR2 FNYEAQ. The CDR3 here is CASSTPNEQFF. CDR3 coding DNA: TGTGCCAGCAGCACGCCTAACGAGCAGTTCTTC.

In DNA, the CDR3 is TGTGCCAGTAGTATAGCACCGGGAGGGCCGGATACGCAGTATTTT. This gives the protein CASSIAPGGPDTQYF. This sequence joins TRBV19 and TRBJ2-3, with 8 positions matching TRBD2. The V and J ends lost 1 base and 6 bases, in that order; junction bases with no gene match: 6. The germline V gene has CDR1 LNHDA and CDR2 SQIVND (reference sequence). There are 15 residues in the CDR3. Filled out from reference TRBV19 and TRBJ2-3, the complete variable domain reads DGGITQSPKYLFRKEGQNVTLSCEQNLNHDAMYWYRQDPGQGLRLIYYSQIVNDFQKGDIAEGYSVSREKKESFPLTVTSAQKNPTAFYLCASSIAPGGPDTQYFGPGTRLTVL.

The CDR3 reads CASGLGDRGEKLFF. The DNA of the CDR3 is TGTGCTAGTGGTTTGGGGGACAGGGGAGAAAAACTGTTTTTT. The V and J genes are TRBV12-5 and TRBJ1-4; the match to TRBD1 covers 10 bases. This CDR3 comprises 14 residues. CDR1 and CDR2 from the germline V gene are LGHNT and FRNRAP. V was pared by 1 base and J by 8 bases, with 1 base of the junction left unmatched.

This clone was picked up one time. CDR3 amino acids: CASSLDADTPQHF. CDR3 bases: TGTGCCAGCAGCTTGGACGCGGATACGCCCCAGCATTTT. The V call is TRBV5-5, the J call TRBJ1-5; D gene unclear. Germline values: CDR1 SGHKS, CDR2 YYEKEE (reference sequence). Trimming left V 0 bases short and J 9 bases short, with 10 bases between. The CDR3 loop spans 13 amino acids.